These 23 T cell receptor beta chains share one sample of origin, sequenced in a study of blood T cell repertoires in COVID-19. The method was immunoSEQ multiplex PCR; TCRdb's version includes in-frame clones alone and lacks a portion of them. Of 30,000 to 45,000 clones in the sample, roughly 88% were seen once. Sequencing was carried out using peripheral blood. These receptors were collected from a man between 65 and 80 years old with acute or convalescent COVID-19.

The genes are TRBV2 and TRBJ1-4; 9 bases match TRBD1. The CDR3 totals 14 residues. The junction had 9 bases not matched to a gene; V was cut back by 6 bases and J by 10 bases. The germline CDR1 and CDR2 sequences are SNHLY and FYNNEI. CDR3 protein: CASSVDGTGRKLFF. CDR3 DNA: TGTGCCAGCAGCGTAGACGGGACAGGGCGAAAACTGTTTTTT.

The gene calls are TRBV19 and TRBJ2-2; TRBD2 agrees at 8 bases. CDR1 is LNHDA, CDR2 SQIVND, per germline (reference sequence). The ends lost 1 base at V and 0 bases at J; junction bases unmatched: 1. This CDR3 is 16 amino acids long. The CDR3 reads CASSIAGGANTGELFF. In nucleotides, the CDR3 is TGTGCCAGTAGTATAGCGGGAGGGGCGAACACCGGGGAGCTGTTTTTT.

The chain is built from TRBV29-1 and TRBJ1-1; a possible D gene is TRBD1 (6 bases). Germline V gene lookup returns CDR1 SQVTM and CDR2 ANQGSEA. V was trimmed by 6 bases and J by 6 bases, leaving 17 bases between them. The CDR3 is 13 amino acids. The CDR3 loop reads CSVTLIDRPEAFF. CDR3 DNA: TGCAGCGTAACTCTTATTGACAGGCCTGAAGCTTTCTTT. The entire variable domain, with the rest obtained from reference TRBV29-1 and TRBJ1-1, is as follows: SAVISQKPSRDICQRGTSLTIQCQVDSQVTMMFWYRQQPGQSLTLIATANQGSEATYESGFVIDKFPISRPNLTFSTLTVSNMSPEDSSIYLCSVTLIDRPEAFFGQGTRLTVV.

The chain is built from TRBV7-9 and TRBJ1-2; possible D gene TRBD1, 5 bases. CDR1 SEHNR and CDR2 FQNEAQ come from the germline V gene (reference sequence). There are 15 residues in the CDR3. V shed 0 bases and J shed 2 bases, with 10 bases lying between them. CDR3 amino acids: CASSLARQTNYGYTF. Written as DNA, the CDR3 is TGTGCCAGCAGCTTAGCACGACAGACGAACTATGGCTACACCTTC. Based on the CDR3 plus reference TRBV7-9 and TRBJ1-2, the full variable domain is DTGVSQNPRHKITKRGQNVTFRCDPISEHNRLYWYRQTLGQGPEFLTYFQNEAQLEKSRLLSDRFSAERPKGSFSTLEIQRTEQGDSAMYLCASSLARQTNYGYTFGSGTRLTVV.

V is TRBV7-2 and J is TRBJ2-3, with TRBD1 matching over 9 bases. Unmatched junction bases numbered 2, after V lost 5 bases and J lost 11 bases. Germline loops: CDR1 SGHTA, CDR2 FQGNSA. The CDR3 has 11 amino acids. The CDR3 loop is CASSPTGGQYF. The CDR3, as DNA: TGTGCCAGCAGCCCGACAGGGGGGCAGTATTTT.

This clone has a single count. The J gene is TRBJ2-5, the V gene TRBV10-3; 10 nucleotides agree with TRBD2. V was pared by 2 bases and J by 1 base, with 4 bases of the junction left unmatched. The germline V gene encodes CDR1 ENHRY and CDR2 SYGVKD. The CDR3 has 16 residues. DNA of the CDR3: TGTGCCATCAGTGAGGCTAGCGGGGGCCTCCAAGAGACCCAGTACTTC. This translates into CAISEASGGLQETQYF.

The chain employs TRBV29-1 and TRBJ1-3, with a weak D call TRBD1 (5 bases). V lost 6 bases and J 2 bases, leaving 14 bases between the germline ends. Germline V gene sequence: CDR1 SQVTM, CDR2 ANQGSEA. The CDR3 contains 14 residues. CDR3 nucleotide sequence: TGCAGCGTGGGGGAAGCGGGGACTGGAAACACCATATATTTT. Its translation: CSVGEAGTGNTIYF.

This clone was detected a few times. V gene TRBV9 combines with J gene TRBJ1-2, with D maybe TRBD1 (5 bases). The CDR3 is made up of 12 amino acids. The germline V and J ends were trimmed by 4 bases and 7 bases, with 11 bases remaining between them. The germline CDR1 and CDR2 sequences are SGDLS and YYNGEE. This chain's CDR3 is CASSSGQTGYTF. Here the CDR3 DNA reads TGTGCCAGCAGCTCTGGACAAACTGGCTACACCTTC. The variable domain in full, with the rest retrieved from reference TRBV9 and TRBJ1-2, is DSGVTQTPKHLITATGQRVTLRCSPRSGDLSVYWYQQSLDQGLQFLIQYYNGEERAKGNILERFSAQQFPDLHSELNLSSLELGDSALYFCASSSGQTGYTFGSGTRLTVV.

This rearrangement joins TRBV6-6 to TRBJ2-5; TRBD2 might be the D (7 bases). This CDR3 has 15 residues. V was pared by 7 bases and J by 8 bases, with 23 bases between. Germline CDR1 and CDR2: MNHNY and SVGAGI (reference sequence). In DNA, the CDR3 is TGTGCCAGCACCGAATTGGGGGGGCAGGTGGGAACCCAGTACTTC. As protein: CASTELGGQVGTQYF.

This chain connects TRBV29-1 to TRBJ1-4, with a possible D match to TRBD1 (6 bases). V was clipped by 7 bases and J by 5 bases, with 14 bases between them. Germline V gives CDR1 SQVTM, CDR2 ANQGSEA. The CDR3 totals 13 residues. CDR3 region: CSGHGGANEKLFF. CDR3 in DNA: TGCAGCGGACATGGGGGCGCAAATGAAAAACTGTTTTTT.

V usage is TRBV21-1 and J usage is TRBJ1-1; TRBD1, the table's D call, was not compared with the DNA. TRBV21-1 is recorded as a pseudogene. This CDR3 has 12 residues. The CDR3 DNA follows: TGTGCCAGCAGCAACAGGGATACTGAAGCTTTCTTT. It yields the protein CASSNRDTEAFF.

The chain joins TRBV6-5 to TRBJ2-3; a possible D gene is TRBD2 (5 bases). The V gene's germline CDR1 is MNHEY and CDR2 SVGAGI. The CDR3 extends over 13 amino acids. V shed 7 bases and J shed 4 bases, with 12 bases lying between them. The CDR3 sequence is CASMVHGADTQYF. As DNA, the CDR3 is TGTGCCAGCATGGTCCACGGGGCAGATACGCAGTATTTT.

This clone came up a few times. CDR3 sequence reads: CASNWDRDFPEAFF. CDR3 coding DNA: TGTGCCAGCAATTGGGACAGGGACTTCCCTGAAGCTTTCTTT. The J gene is TRBJ1-1, the V gene TRBV6-5; TRBD1 aligns across 9 bases. Losses at the gene ends were 7 bases for V and 6 bases for J; bases not matched to a gene: 9. The germline CDR1 and CDR2 sequences are MNHEY and SVGAGI. This CDR3 has 14 residues.

This clone was detected once. The V gene is TRBV7-2, the J gene TRBJ2-3; a possible D gene is TRBD1 (5 bases). V was trimmed by 7 bases and J by 5 bases, leaving 19 bases between them. Looked up from germline, CDR1 is SGHTA and CDR2 is FQGNSA. This CDR3 region has 15 residues. CDR3 DNA sequence: TGTGCCAGCATCCCGGGCAGGGCTCATCAAGATACGCAGTATTTT. Protein: CASIPGRAHQDTQYF.

V gene TRBV7-2 combines with J gene TRBJ2-1; D is perhaps TRBD2 (7 bases). The CDR3 is 15 residues long. The V gene lost 5 bases and the J gene lost 6 bases, with 17 bases spanning the gap. Germline V CDR1 and CDR2: SGHTA, FQGNSA. CDR3 in DNA: TGTGCCAGCAGCCCCAGAGGGGGGGCACTCAATGAGCAGTTCTTC. This gives the protein CASSPRGGALNEQFF.

This clone was counted between two and nine times. J is TRBJ2-7 and V is TRBV4-3; 10 bases agree with TRBD1. The germline gives CDR1 LGHNA, CDR2 YSLEER. V was pared by 1 base and J by 4 bases, with 4 bases of the junction left unmatched. The CDR3 consists of 15 residues. CDR3 sequence reads: CASSQGSGQGYEQYF. CDR3 nucleotides: TGCGCCAGCAGCCAAGGCTCGGGACAGGGGTACGAGCAGTACTTC.

This chain connects TRBV5-4 to TRBJ1-1, with a tentative D call TRBD1 (5 bases). V lost 3 bases to trimming and J lost 3 bases, with 15 bases between them. The CDR3 contains 15 residues. Looked up from germline, CDR1 is SGHNT and CDR2 is YYREEE (reference sequence). DNA for the CDR3: TGTGCCAGCAGCTCGTCCCGGGGGAGCGACACTGAAGCTTTCTTT. It specifies CASSSSRGSDTEAFF.

The chain links TRBV5-1 to TRBJ1-2; 8 bases map to TRBD1. Germline CDR1 SGHRS, CDR2 YFSETQ. V shed 0 bases, J shed 3 bases, and the junction held 4 bases outside the gene matches. This CDR3 spans 15 amino acids. Here the CDR3 reads CASSLDPGGDYGYTF. The DNA for the CDR3 is TGCGCCAGCAGCTTGGATCCAGGGGGCGACTATGGCTACACCTTC.

The rearrangement uses TRBV10-3 and TRBJ1-5; 10 positions agree with TRBD1. The length of the CDR3 is 15 residues. J gave up 6 bases and V 4 bases, and 6 bases lay outside the gene matches. Germline V CDR1 and CDR2: ENHRY, SYGVKD. CDR3 protein: CAISAGQGSGQPQHF. For the CDR3, the DNA is TGTGCCATCAGTGCGGGACAGGGGTCGGGTCAGCCCCAGCATTTT.

The chain uses TRBV28 and TRBJ2-2; D gene unclear. The CDR3 consists of 12 residues. V was shortened by 6 bases and J by 6 bases, with 8 bases between the two germline ends. CDR1 is MDHEN, CDR2 SYDVKM, per germline. The CDR3 protein is CASRSLPGELFF. The CDR3 DNA sequence: TGTGCCAGCAGAAGCCTACCCGGGGAGCTGTTTTTT. The variable domain in full, with the rest retrieved from reference TRBV28 and TRBJ2-2, is DVKVTQSSRYLVKRTGEKVFLECVQDMDHENMFWYRQDPGLGLRLIYFSYDVKMKEKGDIPEGYSVSREKKERFSLILESASTNQTSMYLCASRSLPGELFFGEGSRLTVL.

The rearrangement links TRBV18 to TRBJ1-4, with TRBD1 matching over 7 bases. The CDR3 runs to 14 residues. J was trimmed by 6 bases and V by 3 bases; bases with no gene match: 4. From germline, CDR1 is KGHSH and CDR2 LQKENI. CDR3 nucleotides: TGTGCCAGCTCACCGAGGGACAGCGATGAAAAACTGTTTTTT. This gives the protein CASSPRDSDEKLFF.

The V gene is TRBV11-2, the J gene TRBJ2-2; D is ambiguous. Germline values: CDR1 SGHAT, CDR2 FQNNGV. V dropped 6 bases and J dropped 3 bases, with 14 bases sitting between them. CDR3 length: 15 amino acids. This CDR3 is CASSSGRVYTGELFF. For the CDR3, the DNA is TGTGCCAGCAGTTCCGGCCGGGTCTACACCGGGGAGCTGTTTTTT.

The chain is built from TRBV12-3 or TRBV12-4 and TRBJ2-3; no clear D gene. The CDR3 length is 12 residues. Trimming cost V 5 bases and J 9 bases, with 12 bases left between them. Here the CDR3 reads CASSAPLGTQYF. CDR3 DNA: TGTGCCAGCAGTGCCCCCCTAGGCACGCAGTATTTT.